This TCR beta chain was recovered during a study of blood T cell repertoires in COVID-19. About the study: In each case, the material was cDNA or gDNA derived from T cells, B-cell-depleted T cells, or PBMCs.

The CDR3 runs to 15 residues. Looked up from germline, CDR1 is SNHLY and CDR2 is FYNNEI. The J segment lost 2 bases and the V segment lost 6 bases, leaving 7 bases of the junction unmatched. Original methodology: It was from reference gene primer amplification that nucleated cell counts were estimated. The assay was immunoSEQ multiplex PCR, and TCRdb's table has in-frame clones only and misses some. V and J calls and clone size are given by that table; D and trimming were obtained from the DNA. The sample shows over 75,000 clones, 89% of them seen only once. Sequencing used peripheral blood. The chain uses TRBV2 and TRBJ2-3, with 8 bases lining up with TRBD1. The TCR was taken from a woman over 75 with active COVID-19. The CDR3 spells CASSPDRGVTDTQYF. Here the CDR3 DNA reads TGTGCCAGCAGCCCAGACAGGGGAGTCACAGATACGCAGTATTTT.